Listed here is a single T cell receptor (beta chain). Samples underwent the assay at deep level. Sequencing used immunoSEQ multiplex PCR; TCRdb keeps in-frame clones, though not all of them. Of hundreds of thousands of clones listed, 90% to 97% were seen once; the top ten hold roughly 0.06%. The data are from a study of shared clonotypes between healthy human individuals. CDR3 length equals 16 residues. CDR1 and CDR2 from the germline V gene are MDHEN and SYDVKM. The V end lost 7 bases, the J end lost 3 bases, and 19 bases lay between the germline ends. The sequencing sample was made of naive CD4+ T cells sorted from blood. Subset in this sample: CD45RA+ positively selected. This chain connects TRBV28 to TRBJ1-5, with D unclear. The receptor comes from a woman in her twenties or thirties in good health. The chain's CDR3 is CASTQFPRDTNQPQHF. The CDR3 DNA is TGTGCCAGCACTCAATTCCCACGGGATACCAATCAGCCCCAGCATTTT.